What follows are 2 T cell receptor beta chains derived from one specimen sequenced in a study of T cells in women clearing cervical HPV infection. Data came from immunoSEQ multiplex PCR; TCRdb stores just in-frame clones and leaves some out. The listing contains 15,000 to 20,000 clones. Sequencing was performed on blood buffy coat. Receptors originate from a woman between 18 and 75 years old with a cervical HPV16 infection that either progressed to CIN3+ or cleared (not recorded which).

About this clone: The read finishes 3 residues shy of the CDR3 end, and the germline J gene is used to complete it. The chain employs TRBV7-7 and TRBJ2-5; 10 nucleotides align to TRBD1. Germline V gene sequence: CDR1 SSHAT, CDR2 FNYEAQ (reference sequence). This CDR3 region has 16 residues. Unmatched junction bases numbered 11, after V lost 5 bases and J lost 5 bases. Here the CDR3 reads CASSPGQGGTRETQYF. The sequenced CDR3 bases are TGTGCCAGCAGCCCCGGACAGGGGGGGACTCGGGAGACC.

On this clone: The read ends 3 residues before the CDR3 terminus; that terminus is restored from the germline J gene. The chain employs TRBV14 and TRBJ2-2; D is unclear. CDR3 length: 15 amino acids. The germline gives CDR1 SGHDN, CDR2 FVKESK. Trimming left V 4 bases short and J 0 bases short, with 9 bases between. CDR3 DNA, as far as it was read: TGTGCCAGCAGCCCACAGAGAACGAACACCGGGGAG. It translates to CASSPQRTNTGE. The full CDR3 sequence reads CASSPQRTNTGELFF.